One and the same sample provided the 7 T cell receptor beta chains below, sequenced in a study of CD8 T cells in ankylosing spondylitis. TCRdb ran MiXCR on the 5' RACE reads and lists one entry per CDR3 protein. The sample holds approximately 440,000 distinct CDR3 sequences; 15% to 20% are singletons and the top ten take about 0.94%. The study's findings and limits: There was a TCR beta motif, made of 7 or 8 highly homologous variants, that appeared characteristic of ankylosing spondylitis blood.

Their antigen targets remain unknown. Sequencing input: blood, either unsorted or a sorted T cell fraction (not recorded which). The receptors shown here come from a male donor with ankylosing spondylitis.

V and J are TRBV20-1 and TRBJ1-1; D not certain. Trimming removed 1 base from V and 8 bases from J, with 8 bases in between. Germline V gene sequence: CDR1 DFQATT, CDR2 SNEGSKA (reference sequence). CDR3 length: 11 amino acids. The CDR3 DNA sequence: TGCAGTGCTAGAGTCACAGTCGAAGCTTTCTTT. Protein product: CSARVTVEAFF.

This clonotype was counted between two and nine times. J is TRBJ2-1 and V is TRBV20-1; TRBD2 matches 8 bases. CDR1 and CDR2 (germline): DFQATT, SNEGSKA (reference sequence). The CDR3 covers 16 residues. With V trimmed by 5 bases and J by 7 bases, 16 bases remained unmatched. The CDR3 nucleotides are TGCAGTGCTCCGAGGGGGTCGGGAGGGCCAAGAAATGAGCAGTTCTTC. Translated: CSAPRGSGGPRNEQFF.

This clonotype was counted a few times. This chain connects TRBV20-1 to TRBJ1-6, with D possibly being TRBD1 (6 bases). Germline assignment: CDR1 DFQATT and CDR2 SNEGSKA (reference sequence). The V gene lost 4 bases and the J gene lost 6 bases, with 13 bases spanning the gap. The CDR3 consists of 14 residues. The CDR3 sequence: CSAIPRTVNSPLHF. CDR3 nucleotides: TGCAGTGCTATTCCTAGGACAGTTAATTCACCCCTCCACTTT.

The V and J genes are TRBV12-3 or TRBV12-4 and TRBJ2-1, with 8 nucleotides matching TRBD2. Losses at the gene ends were 6 bases for V and 5 bases for J; bases not matched to a gene: 12. The length of the CDR3 is 16 residues. The CDR3 region has the DNA TGTGCCAGCAGCCTAGGGGACCGGGGGGGAAACAATGAGCAGTTCTTC. It encodes CASSLGDRGGNNEQFF.

This clonotype was observed a few times. This chain joins TRBV10-3 and TRBJ2-7, with a tentative D call TRBD2 (6 bases). Germline V lookup: CDR1 ENHRY, CDR2 SYGVKD. The V and J ends lost 3 bases and 4 bases respectively, with 22 bases between them. The CDR3 loop spans 17 amino acids. In nucleotides, the CDR3 is TGTGCCATCAGTGAAGAAGTAGGTGCGGGAAGCGGGTACGAGCAGTACTTC. This translates into CAISEEVGAGSGYEQYF.

The DNA for the CDR3 is TGTGCCAGCCCGCTTCGGGAAAACTCCTACGAGCAGTACTTC. Residues: CASPLRENSYEQYF. The chain joins TRBV19 to TRBJ2-7, with a tentative D call TRBD2 (5 bases). This CDR3 has 14 amino acids. Germline V gene data show CDR1 as LNHDA and CDR2 as SQIVND (reference sequence). The germline V and J ends were trimmed by 9 bases and 0 bases, with 15 bases remaining between them.

This chain uses TRBV29-1 with TRBJ2-1; 12 bases line up with TRBD2. Germline values: CDR1 SQVTM, CDR2 ANQGSEA. This CDR3 has 16 residues. Unmatched junction bases numbered 10, after V lost 6 bases and J lost 4 bases. Written as DNA, the CDR3 is TGCAGCGTACCCAGCCGGACTAGCGGGGTGTACAATGAGCAGTTCTTC. It encodes CSVPSRTSGVYNEQFF.